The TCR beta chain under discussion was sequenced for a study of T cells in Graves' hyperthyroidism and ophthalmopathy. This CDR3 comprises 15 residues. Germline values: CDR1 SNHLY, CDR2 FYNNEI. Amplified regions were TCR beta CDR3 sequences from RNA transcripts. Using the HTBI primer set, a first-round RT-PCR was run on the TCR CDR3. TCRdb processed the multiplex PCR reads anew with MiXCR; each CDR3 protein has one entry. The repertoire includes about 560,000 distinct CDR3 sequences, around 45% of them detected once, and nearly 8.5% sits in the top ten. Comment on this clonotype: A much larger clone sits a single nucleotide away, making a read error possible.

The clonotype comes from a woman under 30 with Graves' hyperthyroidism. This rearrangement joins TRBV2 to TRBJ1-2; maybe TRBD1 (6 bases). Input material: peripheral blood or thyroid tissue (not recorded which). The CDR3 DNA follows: TGTGCCAGCAGCTTTCCGGGACACGCTCTGGATGGCCACACCTTC. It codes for CASSFPGHALDGHTF.